These T cell receptor beta chains were read from a single sample in a study of T-cell reconstitution after alpha-beta-depleted transplantation in children. One entry per CDR3 protein results from TCRdb running MiXCR on the PCR reads. The sample lists 240,000 or so distinct CDR3 sequences; 9.5% to 15% were seen once. The input for sequencing was PBMCs from the stem cell graft donor, taken from the stem cell graft. These receptors originate from a human donor who donated a stem cell graft to a child with acute lymphoblastic leukemia. The CDR3 runs from the conserved cysteine through the conserved F or W. D genes are given only for firm matches. Expanded clones are given a class, and other clones once, few, many or no size at all.

v_call,d_call,j_call,clone_size,cdr3_nt,cdr3_aa
TRBV5-5,.,TRBJ1-1,many,TGTGCCAGCAGCTTGGATTTGGTTGGGACTGAAGCTTTCTTT,CASSLDLVGTEAFF
TRBV5-1,.,TRBJ2-7,many,TGCGCCAGCAGCTTTGGCAGTTCCTACGAGCAGTACTTC,CASSFGSSYEQYF
TRBV4-1,TRBD1,TRBJ2-1,few,TGCGCCAGCAGCCTTCGACAGGGTTTGGGCAATGAGCAGTTCTTC,CASSLRQGLGNEQFF
TRBV20-1,TRBD1,TRBJ1-1,many,TGCAGTGCTAGACAGGGGGTAGAAGCTTTCTTT,CSARQGVEAFF
TRBV5-6,TRBD2,TRBJ2-3,many,TGTGCCAGCAGCCAGGAGGTAGCGGGAGACCCAGATACGCAGTATTTT,CASSQEVAGDPDTQYF
TRBV5-1,.,TRBJ2-1,.,TGCGCCAGCAGCTTTGAAGGGACTGCCCCCTACAATGAGCAGTTCTTC,CASSFEGTAPYNEQFF
TRBV28,.,TRBJ1-5,many,TGTGCCAGCAGTCCTCGCCCCCAGCATTTT,CASSPRPQHF
TRBV20-1,.,TRBJ2-4,many,TGCAGTGCTATCTCGGGGGCGGGGGCCAAAAACATTCAGTACTTC,CSAISGAGAKNIQYF
TRBV3-1,.,TRBJ1-2,.,TGTGCCAGCAGCCAAGAATCACGGGGATCTGCCGCCTTC,CASSQESRGSAAF
TRBV12-3/TRBV12-4,.,TRBJ2-5,many,TGTGCCAGCACCCCCCCGGTCCCTGCAGGGACCCAAGAGACCCAGTACTTC,CASTPPVPAGTQETQYF
TRBV12-3/TRBV12-4,.,TRBJ2-3,many,TGTGCCAGCAGATCCTCGGGGGTTGGCACAGATACGCAGTATTTT,CASRSSGVGTDTQYF
TRBV20-1,TRBD1,TRBJ2-5,many,TGCAGTGCTACCTTACAGGGGGCGCGGGAGACCCAGTACTTC,CSATLQGARETQYF
TRBV5-1,.,TRBJ2-7,many,TGCGCCAGCAGCTGGGGAACAGTGATAGACTACGAGCAGTACTTC,CASSWGTVIDYEQYF
TRBV7-2,.,TRBJ1-1,.,TGTGCCAGCAGCTTAGAGGGGCCTGCCGGAGCTTTCTTT,CASSLEGPAGAFF
TRBV6-7,.,TRBJ2-7,many,TGTGCCAGCAGTTACCTACACGGGGGCCCCTACGAGCAGTACTTC,CASSYLHGGPYEQYF
TRBV4-3,.,TRBJ2-2,many,TGCGCCAGCAGCCAACACGAGGGGGAACCCGGGGAGCTGTTTTTT,CASSQHEGEPGELFF
TRBV7-9,TRBD1,TRBJ2-2,many,TGTGCCAGCAGGAGGACAGGGGAGATCGGGGAGCTGTTTTTT,CASRRTGEIGELFF
TRBV20-1,.,TRBJ2-7,many,TGCAGTGCTTCATGGCTAGCGCTCAGCTCCTACGAGCAGTACTTC,CSASWLALSSYEQYF
TRBV29-1,TRBD1,TRBJ2-1,many,TGCAGCGTCGGAAAAACGGACAGGGGGTACAATGAGCAGTTCTTC,CSVGKTDRGYNEQFF
TRBV5-1,.,TRBJ2-1,many,TGCGCCAGCAGCCCTGAAGGGTCAGTCAATGAGCAGTTCTTC,CASSPEGSVNEQFF
TRBV5-1,.,TRBJ1-2,many,TGCGCCAGCAGCTTGGAGGCAGGCAATGGCTACACCTTC,CASSLEAGNGYTF
TRBV20-1,.,TRBJ1-5,.,TGCAGTGCTAGACATCTCCGAGGGTTTTCGCATCAGCCCCAGCATTTT,CSARHLRGFSHQPQHF
TRBV5-1,.,TRBJ2-1,many,TGCGCCAGCGCCCTGGAATCTTGGGCAGGGGGGTACAATGAGCAGTTCTTC,CASALESWAGGYNEQFF
TRBV12-3/TRBV12-4,TRBD1,TRBJ2-1,few,TGTGCCAGCGATATGCCGGGACAGAGATACAATGAGCAGTTCTTC,CASDMPGQRYNEQFF
TRBV20-1,TRBD1,TRBJ2-7,many,TGCAGTGCTAAGACCCGGGACAGCACCTACGAGCAGTACTTC,CSAKTRDSTYEQYF
TRBV10-3,.,TRBJ1-1,once,TGTGCCAGCAGTGATCCTCGGGGTGGGAACACTGAAGCTTTCTTT,CASSDPRGGNTEAFF
TRBV7-6,.,TRBJ2-1,.,TGTGCCAGCAGCCACAGTAAGGGGCCTTACAATGAGCAGTTCTTC,CASSHSKGPYNEQFF
TRBV3-1,.,TRBJ1-1,many,TGTGCCAGCAGCCCCCGGGACCCGAACACTGAAGCTTTCTTT,CASSPRDPNTEAFF
TRBV6-1,TRBD1,TRBJ1-4,few,TGTGCCAGCAGGCCGGGACAGACTTGGGAAAAACTGTTTTTT,CASRPGQTWEKLFF
TRBV27,.,TRBJ2-3,few,TGTGCCAGCAGTTTGACGGACACAGATACGCAGTATTTT,CASSLTDTDTQYF
TRBV10-3,TRBD1,TRBJ2-3,many,TGTGCCATCAGGACCGGGACAGATACAGATACGCAGTATTTT,CAIRTGTDTDTQYF
TRBV4-3,TRBD1,TRBJ1-4,many,TGCGCCAGCAGCCGTTCCCTAGGTGGGCAGGGGGACGAAAAACTGTTTTTT,CASSRSLGGQGDEKLFF
TRBV24-1,.,TRBJ2-3,many,TGTGCCACCAGTGATAGTGCGGGGCCTAGCACAGATACGCAGTATTTT,CATSDSAGPSTDTQYF